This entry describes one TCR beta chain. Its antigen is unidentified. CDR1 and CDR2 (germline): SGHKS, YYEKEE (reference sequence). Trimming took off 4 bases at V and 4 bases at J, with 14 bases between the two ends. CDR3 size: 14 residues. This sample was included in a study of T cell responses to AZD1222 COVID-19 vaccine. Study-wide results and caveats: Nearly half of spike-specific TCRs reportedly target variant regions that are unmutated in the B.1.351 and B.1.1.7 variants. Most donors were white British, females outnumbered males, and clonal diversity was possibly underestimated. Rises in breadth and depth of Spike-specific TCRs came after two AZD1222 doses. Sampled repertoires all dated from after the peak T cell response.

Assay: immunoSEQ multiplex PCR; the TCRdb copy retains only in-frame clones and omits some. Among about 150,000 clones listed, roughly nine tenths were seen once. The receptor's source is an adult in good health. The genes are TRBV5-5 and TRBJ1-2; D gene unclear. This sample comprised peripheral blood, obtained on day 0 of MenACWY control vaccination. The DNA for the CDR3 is TGTGCCAGCAGCGCTGTCACCCGGACCTATGGCTACACCTTC. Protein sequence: CASSAVTRTYGYTF.